These 30 T cell receptor beta chains share one sample of origin, sequenced in a study of tumor-infiltrating lymphocytes in primary liver carcinoma. Bulk tissue was left unsorted, and RNA and DNA were co-extracted from about 19-30 mg of it. TCR beta cDNA was prepared out of approximately 470 ng total RNA by means of a constant-region primer. A slightly modified ARM-PCR protocol with three nested multiplex PCR rounds produced these TCR beta libraries. The first two PCR rounds, around 11 cycles each, used TRBV1-TRBV30 forward primers and a C-beta reverse primer. MiXCR, run by TCRdb on the multiplex PCR reads, gives a single entry per CDR3 protein. The sample includes roughly 80,000 distinct CDR3 sequences, roughly 72% of them seen just once. Sequencing used liver tumor tissue from sampling region 1. Subset: tumor region T1, superior pole. The source of these receptors is a man aged 35 to 55 with primary liver carcinoma and hepatitis B virus infection.

Remarks on this clonotype: It is likely a read error, because the conserved phenylalanine at the end of the CDR3 is missing. V gene TRBV10-3 combines with J gene TRBJ2-3; 7 bases are shared with TRBD1. The CDR3 covers 16 residues. The germline V gene encodes CDR1 ENHRY and CDR2 SYGVKD. CDR3 amino acids: CAFSESTGVPTDTQYS. As DNA, the CDR3 is TGTGCCTTCAGTGAGTCTACAGGGGTTCCCACAGATACGCAGTATTCT.

As for this clonotype: The CDR3 end shows no conserved phenylalanine or tryptophan, and so a read error is likely. The CDR3 DNA reads as TGTGCCATCAGGGTCGGGACAGGCACAGATACGCAGTATTAT. Translated, it gives CAIRVGTGTDTQYY. This chain connects TRBV10-3 to TRBJ2-3; TRBD1 matches at 7 bases. The CDR3 runs to 14 residues. Trimming cost V 6 bases and J 1 base; bases outside gene matches: 4. The germline V gene has CDR1 ENHRY and CDR2 SYGVKD.

In the case of this clonotype: One end of the junction is discordant with germline, which a read error may explain. The chain links TRBV11-2 to TRBJ2-2, with D possibly TRBD2 on 6 matching bases. CDR1 is SGHAT and CDR2 is FQNNGV in the germline V gene. The CDR3 loop spans 17 amino acids. The CDR3 loop is CASSLYRTARRHPGAVF. Here the CDR3 DNA reads TGTGCCAGCAGCTTATATCGCACAGCTAGAAGACACCCGGGAGCTGTTTTC.

As regards this clonotype: A much larger clone differs by one base, so this may be a read error. The CDR3 nucleotides read TGCGCCAGCAGCCAAGTTTTGCGACTAGCGGGAAGAGAGCAGTTCTTC. It is translated as CASSQVLRLAGREQFF. The chain employs TRBV4-1 and TRBJ2-1, with 11 bases lining up with TRBD2. CDR1 and CDR2 (germline): MGHRA, YSYEKL. The CDR3 contains 16 residues. The V gene end was trimmed by 1 base and the J gene end by 10 bases; junction bases not matched to a gene: 9.

The sample holds many counts of this clonotype. The chain recombines TRBV30 with TRBJ1-4; D is possibly TRBD1 (5 bases). V gave up 2 bases and J gave up 8 bases, with 15 bases separating them. From germline, CDR1 is GTSNPN and CDR2 SVGIG (reference sequence). The CDR3 covers 14 residues. CDR3 DNA: TGTGCCTGGAGTCGTTCCGGGGCCGGGGAAAAACTGTTTTTT. Translated, it gives CAWSRSGAGEKLFF.

In this sample, this clonotype turned up many times. The V and J genes are TRBV6-5 and TRBJ2-5; TRBD2 matches 13 bases. The junction had 6 bases not matched to a gene; V was cut back by 5 bases and J by 0 bases. CDR1 is MNHEY, CDR2 SVGAGI, per germline. CDR3 length equals 17 residues. The CDR3 protein is CASSNGLAGVYQETQYF. In DNA form, the CDR3 reads TGTGCCAGCAGTAACGGACTAGCGGGAGTTTACCAAGAGACCCAGTACTTC.

On this clonotype itself: Likely a read error: the CDR3 ends without its conserved phenylalanine or tryptophan. The chain employs TRBV6-5 and TRBJ2-7, with D perhaps matching TRBD2 (6 bases). Germline V CDR1 and CDR2: MNHEY, SVGAGI. CDR3 length: 13 amino acids. Trimming removed 9 bases from V and 3 bases from J, with 15 bases in between. The CDR3 protein is CASNRDGGYEQYS. CDR3 DNA sequence: TGTGCCAGTAACCGGGACGGGGGCTACGAGCAGTACTCC.

In its sample, this clonotype was seen many times. V and J are TRBV6-5 and TRBJ2-7; 7 nucleotides agree with TRBD2. V shed 2 bases and J 0 bases; nucleotides not matched to a gene: 4. There are 15 residues in the CDR3. Germline-derived CDR1 and CDR2 are MNHEY and SVGAGI. CDR3: CASSYVGGSSYEQYF. The CDR3 nucleotides read TGTGCCAGCAGTTACGTCGGGGGGTCCTCCTACGAGCAGTACTTC.

Details on this clonotype: A much larger clone differs from this one at a single base, so this may be a read error. The chain joins TRBV28 to TRBJ2-2; a weak D match, TRBD2 (6 bases). V gave up 6 bases and J gave up 2 bases, with 22 bases separating them. The CDR3 covers 18 residues. CDR1 and CDR2 from the germline V gene are MDHEN and SYDVKM. This chain's CDR3 is CASRGSLGTGVNTGELFF. The CDR3 DNA reads TGTGCCAGCAGGGGATCCTTGGGAACGGGAGTAAACACCGGGGAGCTGTTTTTT.

To note about this clonotype: The conserved final phenylalanine or tryptophan is absent from the CDR3, which likely points to a read error. The rearrangement joins TRBV4-1 to TRBJ2-2; 12 positions match TRBD2. This CDR3 region has 20 residues. Looked up from germline, CDR1 is MGHRA and CDR2 is YSYEKL. DNA for the CDR3: TGCGCCAGCCAAGAGGGCCCACTAGCGGGAGGCCCAGCGAACACTGGGGAGCTGTTTATT. It is translated as CASQEGPLAGGPANTGELFI.

This clonotype was recorded a few times. The rearrangement links TRBV7-3 to TRBJ1-1, with a possible D match to TRBD1 (6 bases). The V and J ends lost 5 bases and 5 bases respectively, with 18 bases between them. CDR1 is SGHTA and CDR2 is FQGTGA in the germline V gene. The CDR3 runs 15 residues. CDR3 protein: CASSPNPGAGTEAFF. CDR3 DNA sequence: TGTGCCAGCAGCCCCAATCCGGGGGCTGGAACTGAAGCTTTCTTT.

V is TRBV4-1 and J is TRBJ1-5; the match to TRBD1 covers 9 bases. V lost 2 bases, J lost 7 bases, and 9 bases stayed unmatched. This CDR3 is 16 amino acids long. Looked up from germline, CDR1 is MGHRA and CDR2 is YSYEKL. DNA for the CDR3: TGCGCCAGCAGCCAAAACGGGGACAGGGTCGGCCAGCCCCAGCATTTT. Its protein product is CASSQNGDRVGQPQHF.

About this clonotype: A junction end diverges from the germline sequence, so it may reflect a read error. The chain combines TRBV10-1 with TRBJ2-1; D may be TRBD1 (5 bases). The CDR3 contains 14 residues. Germline loops: CDR1 WNHNN, CDR2 SYGVQD (reference sequence). CDR3 sequence: CASSDRSSHIEQFF. CDR3 nucleotides: TGTGCCAGCAGCGACAGAAGCTCCCACATTGAGCAGTTCTTC.

This clonotype has just a few counts. A read error is possible here, since a much larger clone lies one base away. The chain links TRBV7-9 to TRBJ1-5; D unclear. The CDR3 has 14 amino acids. Per germline, CDR1 SEHNR and CDR2 FQNEAQ (reference sequence). CDR3 nucleotide sequence: TGTGCCGGCAGCTTAGCGGGGTCCAATCAGCCCCAGCATTTT. It yields the protein CAGSLAGSNQPQHF.

The V and J genes are TRBV10-3 and TRBJ2-7; a possible D gene is TRBD2 (5 bases). Per the germline V gene, CDR1 is ENHRY and CDR2 is SYGVKD. The V and J ends lost 11 bases and 4 bases respectively, with 18 bases between them. The CDR3 consists of 13 residues. CDR3 bases: TGTGCCTTCGGCGAGTCGGGGTCATACGAGCAGTACTTC. Residues: CAFGESGSYEQYF.

The sample holds many counts of this clonotype. The chain couples TRBV4-1 to TRBJ1-4; D ambiguous. In germline, CDR1 is MGHRA, CDR2 YSYEKL. Between the trimmed V and J ends, which lost 0 bases and 5 bases, there was a span of 10 bases. The CDR3 runs to 15 residues. In nucleotides, the CDR3 is TGCGCCAGCAGCCAAGACAGGACCAAAAATGAAAAACTGTTTTTT. Its protein is CASSQDRTKNEKLFF.

Of note for this clonotype: One end of the junction does not line up with germline, which may come from a read error. The V gene is TRBV2, the J gene TRBJ2-6; D may be TRBD1 (5 bases). Germline-derived CDR1 and CDR2 are SNHLY and FYNNEI. This CDR3 has 14 residues. The DNA of the CDR3 is TGTGCCAGCAGTGGCATCTCTGGGGCCAACGTCCTAACTTTC. As protein: CASSGISGANVLTF.

A word on this clonotype: Since the CDR3 does not end with the conserved phenylalanine or tryptophan, this likely comes from a read error. The chain recombines TRBV6-1 with TRBJ2-1; no definite D call. This CDR3 is built from 16 residues. The germline CDR1 and CDR2 sequences are MNHNS and SASEGT. The chain's CDR3 is CTSSPIRADSYNEQFS. In DNA, the CDR3 is TGTACCAGCAGTCCCATTCGGGCAGACTCATACAATGAGCAGTTCTCC.

This chain joins TRBV20-1 and TRBJ1-1; D possibly corresponds to TRBD1 (5 bases). The CDR3 loop spans 18 amino acids. Trimming pared 0 bases from V and 11 bases from J, leaving 31 bases between. Per germline, CDR1 DFQATT and CDR2 SNEGSKA (reference sequence). CDR3 sequence: CSARDRGGALRPYELAFF. The CDR3 DNA reads as TGCAGTGCTAGAGATCGGGGAGGGGCGTTAAGGCCATATGAATTGGCTTTCTTT.

Worth noting for this clonotype: Lacking the conserved final phenylalanine or tryptophan, this CDR3 likely reflects a read error. No DNA is shown, since the ends of the CDR3 on it are uncertain; the CDR3 is the one TCRdb lists. The V gene is TRBV11-2, the J gene TRBJ2-3; the table names TRBD1, a call not compared with the DNA. 17 amino acids form the CDR3, both terminal residues included. The germline V gene encodes CDR1 SGHAT and CDR2 FQNNGV. CDR3 loop: CASSLDLGTGVSDTQYS.

This chain links TRBV7-3 with TRBJ1-4; TRBD1 matches at 7 bases. Trimming at V came to 5 bases and at J to 5 bases, leaving 11 bases not matched to a gene. Looked up from germline, CDR1 is SGHTA and CDR2 is FQGTGA. CDR3 size: 16 residues. This chain's CDR3 is CASSRYRGPLNEKLFF. In DNA form, the CDR3 reads TGTGCCAGCAGCCGGTATAGGGGGCCGCTCAATGAAAAACTGTTTTTT.

Details on this clonotype: The CDR3 end shows no conserved phenylalanine or tryptophan, and so a read error is likely. The V and J genes are TRBV10-3 and TRBJ2-1, with a possible D match to TRBD2 (7 bases). Trimming took off 7 bases at V and 5 bases at J, with 21 bases between the two ends. Germline V gene lookup returns CDR1 ENHRY and CDR2 SYGVKD. The CDR3 sequence is 16 residues long. The CDR3 here is CAIKHWGRELNNEQFL. For the CDR3, the DNA is TGTGCCATCAAACACTGGGGGCGGGAGTTAAACAATGAGCAGTTCCTC.

Concerning this clonotype: Germline and junction disagree at one end, which may indicate a read error. The chain uses TRBV14 and TRBJ1-4; 9 bases map to TRBD1. From germline, CDR1 is SGHDN and CDR2 FVKESK. The CDR3 has 17 residues. The CDR3 is CASSRLLGDRDFEKLFF. The CDR3 nucleotides read TGTGCCAGTAGCCGCTTGTTAGGGGACAGGGACTTTGAAAAACTGTTTTTT.

This clonotype was seen ten or more times. The chain is built from TRBV7-9 and TRBJ1-1; D unclear. CDR1 is SEHNR and CDR2 is FQNEAQ in the germline V gene (reference sequence). V lost 4 bases to trimming and J lost 3 bases, with 6 bases between them. This CDR3 is 12 amino acids long. The chain's CDR3 is CASSSIYTEAFF. The CDR3, as DNA: TGTGCCAGCAGCTCCATTTACACTGAAGCTTTCTTT.

For this clonotype: The junction does not match germline at one end; this may be a read error. V and J are TRBV12-3 or TRBV12-4 and TRBJ2-7; 8 nucleotides agree with TRBD1. The CDR3 has 14 residues. The CDR3 DNA reads TGTGCCAGCAACCCAGGGGGCCTCTCCTACGGGCAGTATTTC. Translation: CASNPGGLSYGQYF.

As for this clonotype: The conserved final phenylalanine or tryptophan is absent from the CDR3, which likely points to a read error. V gene TRBV11-2 combines with J gene TRBJ2-2; the D is unclear. CDR3 size: 16 residues. Germline CDR1 SGHAT, CDR2 FQNNGV. In nucleotides, the CDR3 is TGTGTCGGCAGCTTTGAAGATCATGATAGGACCGGGGAGCTGTTTTCT. This encodes CVGSFEDHDRTGELFS.

With respect to this clonotype: Mismatch with germline at one junction end may stem from a read error. The chain couples TRBV30 to TRBJ2-7; perhaps D is TRBD1 or TRBD2 (5 bases each). This CDR3 is built from 12 residues. Germline CDR1 reads GTSNPN; CDR2 reads SVGIG (reference sequence). CDR3 residues: CARSPGAGVQYF. CDR3 nucleotide sequence: TGTGCCCGGAGTCCTGGGGCGGGCGTGCAGTACTTC. The variable domain in full, completed from reference TRBV30 and TRBJ2-7, reads SQTIHQWPATLVQPVGSPLSLECTVEGTSNPNLYWYRQAAGRGLQLLFYSVGIGQISSEVPQNLSASRPQDRQFILSSKKLLLSDSGFYLCARSPGAGVQYFGPGTRLTVT.

This clonotype showed up just once. A clone one base away is much larger, so this may be a read error. This CDR3 is CASSLASSGGPYEQYF. In nucleotides, the CDR3 is TGCGCCAGCAGCTTGGCCTCGTCAGGGGGTCCCTACGAGCAGTACTTC. The chain uses TRBV5-1 and TRBJ2-7; 7 positions match TRBD1. V lost 0 bases and J lost 2; bases outside the gene matches: 8. CDR1 is SGHRS and CDR2 is YFSETQ in the germline V gene. The CDR3 totals 16 residues. Full variable domain (outside the CDR3, taken from reference TRBV5-1 and TRBJ2-7): KAGVTQTPRYLIKTRGQQVTLSCSPISGHRSVSWYQQTPGQGLQFLFEYFSETQRNKGNFPGRFSGRQFSNSRSEMNVSTLELGDSALYLCASSLASSGGPYEQYFGPGTRLTVT.

For the CDR3, the DNA is TGTGCCAGTAATTTCACGGGGGCGGGGAATGAAAAACTGTTTTTT. It encodes CASNFTGAGNEKLFF. This rearrangement joins TRBV6-5 to TRBJ1-4; D perhaps matches TRBD1 (6 bases). Germline V gene sequence: CDR1 MNHEY, CDR2 SVGAGI. Trimming took 9 bases from V and 5 from J, leaving 19 bases between them. The CDR3 is made up of 15 amino acids.

Concerning this clonotype: No conserved phenylalanine or tryptophan ends this CDR3, so it is likely a read error. No DNA is shown, since the ends of the CDR3 on it are uncertain; the CDR3 is the one TCRdb lists. V and J are TRBV6-5 and TRBJ2-3; TRBD1 reflects the table's D call only, with no check against the DNA. The germline V gene encodes CDR1 MNHEY and CDR2 SVGAGI. The CDR3 has 15 amino acids, counting both end residues. CDR3 sequence: CASSYRDRSTDTQYL.